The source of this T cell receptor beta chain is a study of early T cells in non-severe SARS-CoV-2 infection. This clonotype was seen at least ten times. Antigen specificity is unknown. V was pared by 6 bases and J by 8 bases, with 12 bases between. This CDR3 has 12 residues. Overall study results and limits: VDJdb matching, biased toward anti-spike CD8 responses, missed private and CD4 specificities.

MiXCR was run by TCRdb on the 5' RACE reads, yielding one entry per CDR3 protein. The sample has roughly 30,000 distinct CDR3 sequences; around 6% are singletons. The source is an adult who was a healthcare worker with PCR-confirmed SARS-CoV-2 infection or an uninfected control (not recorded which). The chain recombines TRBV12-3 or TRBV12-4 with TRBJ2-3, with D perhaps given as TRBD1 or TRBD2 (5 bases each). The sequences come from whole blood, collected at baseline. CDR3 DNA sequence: TGTGCCAGCAGGAGGGGCGGATTTACGCAGTATTTT. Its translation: CASRRGGFTQYF.